This T cell receptor (beta chain) was observed in a study of cytomegalovirus exposure and HLA in healthy donors. The V end lost 5 bases, the J end lost 4 bases, and 11 bases lay between the germline ends. This CDR3 spans 13 amino acids. The germline gives CDR1 SEHNR, CDR2 FQNEAQ (reference sequence). On this clone itself: Its antigen is as yet unknown.

13 Jbeta primers and 60 Vbeta primers were used for the PCR. Repertoires were generated with immunoSEQ multiplex PCR, while TCRdb's copy carries only in-frame clones and drops some. The sample includes some 200,000 clones, almost 70% of them seen just once. Regarding the study as a whole: The authors excluded some V segments, including TRBV6-2 and TRBV6-3, as indistinguishable.

Sample: PBMCs. The chain couples TRBV7-9 to TRBJ2-5, with D perhaps matching TRBD1 (6 bases). The TCR comes from a man aged 35 to 55 in good health and CMV-seropositive. The CDR3 DNA follows: TGTGCCAGCAGCAACCAAGGGGGAGAGACCCAGTACTTC. It specifies CASSNQGGETQYF.